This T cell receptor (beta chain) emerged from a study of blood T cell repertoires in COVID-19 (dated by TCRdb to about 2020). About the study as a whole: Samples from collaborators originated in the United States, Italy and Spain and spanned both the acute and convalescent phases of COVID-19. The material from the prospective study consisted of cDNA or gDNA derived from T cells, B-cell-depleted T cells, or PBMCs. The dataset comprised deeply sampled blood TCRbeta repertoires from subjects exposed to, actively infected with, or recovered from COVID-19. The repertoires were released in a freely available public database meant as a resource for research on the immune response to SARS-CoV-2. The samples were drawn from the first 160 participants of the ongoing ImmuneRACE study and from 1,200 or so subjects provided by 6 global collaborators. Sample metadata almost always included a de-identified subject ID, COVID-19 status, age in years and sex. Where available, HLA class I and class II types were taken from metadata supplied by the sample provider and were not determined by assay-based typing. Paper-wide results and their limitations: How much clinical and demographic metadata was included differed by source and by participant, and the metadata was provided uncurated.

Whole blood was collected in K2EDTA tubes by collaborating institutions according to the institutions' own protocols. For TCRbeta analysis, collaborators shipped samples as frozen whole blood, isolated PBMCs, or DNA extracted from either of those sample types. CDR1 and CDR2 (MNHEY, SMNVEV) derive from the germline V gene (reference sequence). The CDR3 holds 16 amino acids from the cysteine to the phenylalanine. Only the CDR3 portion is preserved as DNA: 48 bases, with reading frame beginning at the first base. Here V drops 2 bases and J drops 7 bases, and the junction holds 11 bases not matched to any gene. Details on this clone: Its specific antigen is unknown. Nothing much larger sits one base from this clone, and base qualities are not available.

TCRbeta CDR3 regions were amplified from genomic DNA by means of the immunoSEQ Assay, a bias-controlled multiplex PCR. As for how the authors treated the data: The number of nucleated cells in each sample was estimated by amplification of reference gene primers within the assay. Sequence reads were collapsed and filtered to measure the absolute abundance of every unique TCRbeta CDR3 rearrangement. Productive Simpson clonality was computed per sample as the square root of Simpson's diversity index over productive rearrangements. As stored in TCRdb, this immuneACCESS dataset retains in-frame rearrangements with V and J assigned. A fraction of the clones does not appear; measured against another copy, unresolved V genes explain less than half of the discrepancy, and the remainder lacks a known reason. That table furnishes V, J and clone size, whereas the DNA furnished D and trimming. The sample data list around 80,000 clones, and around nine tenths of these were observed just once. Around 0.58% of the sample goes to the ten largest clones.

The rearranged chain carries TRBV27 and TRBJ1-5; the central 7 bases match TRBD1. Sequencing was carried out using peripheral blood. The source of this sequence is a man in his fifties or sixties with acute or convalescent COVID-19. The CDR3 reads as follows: CASSLVFDRAGQPQHF. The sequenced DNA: TGTGCCAGCAGTTTAGTCTTTGACAGGGCAGGCCAGCCCCAGCATTTT.